The 29 T cell receptor beta chains in this list originate from one sample, sequenced in a study of OX40 agonist ivuxolimab in advanced cancers. Method: immunoSEQ multiplex PCR; TCRdb's copy keeps in-frame clones and lacks some. The sample shows 42,000 or so clones, approximately 86% of them seen only once. The material sequenced was CD4+ or CD8+ T cells sorted from blood, taken in a trial of the OX40 agonist ivuxolimab. All receptors come from an adult with an advanced solid tumor such as melanoma, head and neck, liver or kidney cancer.

The V and J genes are TRBV11-3 and TRBJ2-7; 8 bases are shared with TRBD1. The length of the CDR3 is 15 residues. The ends lost 5 bases at V and 1 base at J; junction bases unmatched: 7. Germline CDR1 reads SGHNT; CDR2 reads YENEEA. The DNA of the CDR3 is TGTGCCAGCAGCGGGGGACAGGAGCCTTCCTACGAGCAGTACTTC. It encodes CASSGGQEPSYEQYF.

The rearrangement links TRBV7-8 to TRBJ2-7; 8 nucleotides line up with TRBD1. Germline V gene lookup returns CDR1 SGHVS and CDR2 FQNEAQ. Unmatched junction bases numbered 8, after V lost 5 bases and J lost 2 bases. This CDR3 spans 15 amino acids. CDR3 coding DNA: TGTGCCAGCAGCCAAGGACAGGGATTCACCTACGAGCAGTACTTC. Encoded protein: CASSQGQGFTYEQYF.

The CDR3 loop reads CASSLDWGVAGVAFF. Here the CDR3 DNA reads TGTGCCAGCAGCCTTGACTGGGGAGTTGCTGGGGTAGCTTTCTTT. This chain links TRBV5-8 with TRBJ1-1; D remains unclear. The germline gives CDR1 SGHTS, CDR2 YDEGEE. V was cut by 4 bases and J by 10 bases, with 23 bases left in between. The CDR3 extends over 15 amino acids.

With respect to this clone: The sample has other DNA sequences that encode this CDR3 too. The rearrangement joins TRBV10-2 to TRBJ1-6, with 8 bases that match TRBD1. Germline CDR1 and CDR2: WSHSY and SAAADI. CDR3 size: 14 residues. The V and J ends lost 3 bases and 7 bases, in that order; junction bases with no gene match: 2. Here the CDR3 reads CASSESGGNSPLHF. The CDR3 nucleotides are TGCGCCAGCAGTGAATCAGGGGGCAATTCACCCCTCCACTTT.

The rearrangement uses TRBV6-1 and TRBJ2-7; a possible D gene is TRBD1 (6 bases). The CDR3 is made up of 15 amino acids. Trimming took 2 bases from V and 1 from J, leaving 12 bases between them. The germline CDR1 and CDR2 sequences are MNHNS and SASEGT. The CDR3 reads CASSELYQGSYEQYV. The CDR3 DNA follows: TGTGCCAGCAGTGAATTGTATCAGGGGTCCTACGAGCAGTACGTC.

The gene calls are TRBV5-1 and TRBJ2-3; TRBD2 agrees at 9 bases. From germline, CDR1 is SGHRS and CDR2 YFSETQ. V lost 0 bases to trimming and J lost 6 bases; unmatched junction nucleotides: 11. CDR3 length: 17 residues. The CDR3 loop reads CASSLALSGGPGDTQYF. CDR3 nucleotide sequence: TGCGCCAGCAGCTTGGCCCTAAGCGGGGGGCCAGGGGATACGCAGTATTTT.

The rearrangement uses TRBV7-6 and TRBJ1-1, with a weak D call TRBD1 (5 bases). The CDR3 contains 14 residues. Trimming shortened V by 2 bases and J by 1 base, and 8 bases separated the two germline ends. Germline V lookup: CDR1 SGHVS, CDR2 FNYEAQ. The CDR3 DNA reads as TGTGCCAGCAGCTTAACAGGACAGAACACTGAAGCTTTCTTT. Encoded protein: CASSLTGQNTEAFF.

CDR3 sequence reads: CASSHLAGGSYEQYF. For the CDR3, the DNA is TGCGCCAGCAGCCATCTAGCGGGAGGCTCCTACGAGCAGTACTTC. This rearrangement joins TRBV4-3 to TRBJ2-7; 11 bases align to TRBD2. The ends lost 3 bases at V and 0 bases at J; junction bases unmatched: 1. In germline, CDR1 is LGHNA, CDR2 YSLEER. The CDR3 totals 15 residues.

The chain links TRBV2 to TRBJ2-7; the match to TRBD1 covers 12 bases. From germline, CDR1 is SNHLY and CDR2 FYNNEI. J gave up 0 bases and V 8 bases, and 2 bases lay outside the gene matches. The CDR3 extends over 14 amino acids. The CDR3 DNA reads TGTGCCAGCGGGACAGGGGGCTCCTCCTACGAGCAGTACGTC. Amino acid sequence: CASGTGGSSYEQYV.

This clone has more than one count but fewer than ten. The V and J genes are TRBV6-5 and TRBJ1-2; 8 bases agree with TRBD1. The CDR3 contains 13 residues. Germline-derived CDR1 and CDR2 are MNHEY and SVGAGI. The V segment lost 10 bases and the J segment 8 bases; nucleotides outside the gene matches: 12. The CDR3 spells CATLDRERGGYTF. CDR3 coding DNA: TGTGCCACCTTGGACAGGGAGCGAGGCGGCTACACCTTC.

The genes are TRBV7-6 and TRBJ2-7, with D perhaps matching TRBD1 (5 bases). Trimming cost V 5 bases and J 4 bases, with 15 bases left between them. Germline V gene data show CDR1 as SGHVS and CDR2 as FNYEAQ. There are 14 residues in the CDR3. The CDR3 DNA follows: TGTGCCAGCAGCCCGCAGGGTTACGGGTACGAGCAGTACTTC. Encoded protein: CASSPQGYGYEQYF.

The chain employs TRBV15 and TRBJ1-4; 8 nucleotides line up with TRBD1. V shed 5 bases and J 5 bases; nucleotides not matched to a gene: 1. CDR1 LNHNV and CDR2 YYDKDF come from the germline V gene (reference sequence). The CDR3 is 13 residues long. The CDR3 spells CATSGQGNEKLFF. CDR3 bases: TGTGCCACCAGCGGACAGGGAAATGAAAAACTGTTTTTT.

The chain recombines TRBV18 with TRBJ2-3; TRBD2 agrees at 7 bases. Trimming at V came to 3 bases and at J to 0 bases, leaving 6 bases not matched to a gene. Germline loops: CDR1 KGHSH, CDR2 LQKENI. The length of the CDR3 is 16 residues. The CDR3 sequence is CASSPREGPSTDTQYF. In nucleotides, the CDR3 is TGTGCCAGCTCACCGAGGGAGGGACCTAGCACAGATACGCAGTATTTT.

The V and J genes are TRBV7-9 and TRBJ2-5, with D tentatively TRBD2 (6 bases). In germline, CDR1 is SEHNR, CDR2 FQNEAQ (reference sequence). The CDR3 covers 16 residues. The V and J ends lost 4 bases and 3 bases respectively, with 18 bases between them. The CDR3 loop is CASSSGRDAWEETQYF. Here the CDR3 DNA reads TGTGCCAGCAGCTCCGGGCGGGACGCATGGGAAGAGACCCAGTACTTC.

The chain couples TRBV28 to TRBJ2-2; TRBD1 agrees at 10 bases. J gave up 2 bases and V 5 bases, and 5 bases lay outside the gene matches. Per the germline V gene, CDR1 is MDHEN and CDR2 is SYDVKM. The CDR3 is 16 amino acids. For the CDR3, the DNA is TGTGCCAGCAGTCCCTGGGACAGGGGAAACACCGGGGAGCTGTTTTTT. Its protein product is CASSPWDRGNTGELFF.

J is TRBJ2-7 and V is TRBV4-1; the match to TRBD1 covers 8 bases. Looked up from germline, CDR1 is MGHRA and CDR2 is YSYEKL. The length of the CDR3 is 16 residues. V trimming: 4 bases; J trimming: 5 bases; junction bases outside the gene matches: 13. The CDR3 DNA is TGCGCCAGCAGCCTCCCTAAAAGGACAGGGAGCGACGAGCAGTACTTC. Encoded protein: CASSLPKRTGSDEQYF.

V usage is TRBV6-5 and J usage is TRBJ1-1; the match to TRBD1 covers 8 bases. V was pared by 5 bases and J by 5 bases, with 4 bases of the junction left unmatched. The CDR3 contains 13 residues. Germline V gives CDR1 MNHEY, CDR2 SVGAGI. CDR3 region: CASSLTGATEAFF. In nucleotides, the CDR3 is TGTGCCAGCAGTCTGACAGGGGCTACTGAAGCTTTCTTT.

This chain links TRBV6-1 with TRBJ1-5, with D maybe TRBD1 (5 bases). The CDR3 contains 15 residues. Germline values: CDR1 MNHNS, CDR2 SASEGT. V shed 3 bases and J shed 7 bases, with 16 bases lying between them. CDR3 in amino acids: CASSEVIGAEQPQHF. The DNA of the CDR3 is TGTGCCAGCAGTGAGGTCATAGGGGCCGAACAGCCCCAGCATTTT.

This clone was counted a few times. The genes are TRBV6-1 and TRBJ2-7; a weak D match, TRBD1 (6 bases). The CDR3 spans 13 residues. V lost 3 bases and J 7 bases, leaving 13 bases between the germline ends. Germline CDR1 and CDR2: MNHNS and SASEGT. The CDR3 loop reads CASSEDSAGEQYV. CDR3 DNA: TGTGCCAGCAGTGAGGACAGTGCTGGAGAGCAGTACGTC.

This chain joins TRBV7-6 and TRBJ2-3; D could derive from TRBD1 or TRBD2 (5 bases each). Germline CDR1 and CDR2: SGHVS and FNYEAQ. Trimming removed 5 bases at V and 6 bases at J, with 18 bases between. The CDR3 sequence is 15 residues long. The CDR3: CASSLNEGLADTQYF. The CDR3 DNA reads TGTGCCAGCAGCCTTAATGAGGGGCTGGCCGATACGCAGTATTTT.

This clone was counted a single time. The chain is built from TRBV9 and TRBJ1-6, with no clear D. Germline loops: CDR1 SGDLS, CDR2 YYNGEE. This CDR3 is built from 16 residues. Trimming stripped 0 bases from V and 0 bases from J, with 7 bases between. CDR3 sequence reads: CASSVDAISYNSPLHF. CDR3 coding DNA: TGTGCCAGCAGCGTAGACGCGATCTCCTATAATTCACCCCTCCACTTT.

The CDR3, as DNA: TGTGCCAGCAGCCCCTACCCCCAGGGGGCGCCCGGGGAGCTGTTTTTT. This encodes CASSPYPQGAPGELFF. This chain connects TRBV7-8 to TRBJ2-2; 8 bases are a match to TRBD1. This CDR3 has 16 amino acids. Per germline, CDR1 SGHVS and CDR2 FQNEAQ. V lost 5 bases, J lost 6 bases, and 11 bases stayed unmatched.

Within the sample, this clone is medium-sized (0.01 to 0.1%). The chain employs TRBV19 and TRBJ2-3; 7 bases map to TRBD1. V shed 4 bases, J shed 1 base, and the junction held 2 bases outside the gene matches. This CDR3 contains 14 residues. The germline gives CDR1 LNHDA, CDR2 SQIVND (reference sequence). CDR3 sequence (DNA): TGTGCCAGTAGTAGAGGGGGCGGCACAGATACGCAGTATTTT. Its protein is CASSRGGGTDTQYF. The variable domain in full, with the rest retrieved from reference TRBV19 and TRBJ2-3, is DGGITQSPKYLFRKEGQNVTLSCEQNLNHDAMYWYRQDPGQGLRLIYYSQIVNDFQKGDIAEGYSVSREKKESFPLTVTSAQKNPTAFYLCASSRGGGTDTQYFGPGTRLTVL.

There are a few counts of this clone. The V call is TRBV11-2, the J call TRBJ1-1; D remains ambiguous. There are 12 residues in the CDR3. The germline CDR1 and CDR2 sequences are SGHAT and FQNNGV. The V end lost 8 bases, the J end lost 7 bases, and 14 bases lay between the germline ends. As DNA, the CDR3 is TGTGCCAGCCTCCAAGTTTCGGGTGAAGCTTTCTTT. It translates to CASLQVSGEAFF.

The chain recombines TRBV6-4 with TRBJ2-3; D gene ambiguous. V lost 0 bases and J 8 bases, leaving 6 bases between the germline ends. CDR1 is MRHNA, CDR2 SNTAGT, per germline. The CDR3 consists of 12 residues. The CDR3 nucleotides are TGTGCCAGCAGTGACTCTATCGGTACGCAGTATTTT. This gives the protein CASSDSIGTQYF.

In its sample, this clone was seen a few times. The DNA for the CDR3 is TGCGCCAGCAGCTTGGGGACAGGGGGCTACGAGCAGTACTTC. This sequence encodes CASSLGTGGYEQYF. The chain carries TRBV5-1 and TRBJ2-7; TRBD1 agrees at 10 bases. Germline V gene sequence: CDR1 SGHRS, CDR2 YFSETQ. The CDR3 runs 14 residues. Germline trimming cut 0 bases from V and 3 bases from J; bases unmatched to any gene: 0.

This chain connects TRBV12-5 to TRBJ2-1; 15 bases align to TRBD2. CDR1 and CDR2 (germline): LGHNT, FRNRAP. V was pared by 4 bases and J by 0 bases, with 19 bases of the junction left unmatched. CDR3 length equals 23 residues. The CDR3 spells CASGCWREGRTSGGASSYNEQFF. The CDR3 region has the DNA TGTGCTAGTGGTTGCTGGAGAGAGGGACGGACTAGCGGGGGGGCGAGCTCCTACAATGAGCAGTTCTTC.

This sequence joins TRBV5-5 and TRBJ1-2; maybe TRBD1 (5 bases). Germline CDR1 SGHKS, CDR2 YYEKEE (reference sequence). CDR3 size: 14 residues. V was pared by 0 bases and J by 3 bases, with 9 bases between. CDR3 residues: CASSLGQTDYGYTF. CDR3 nucleotide sequence: TGTGCCAGCAGCTTGGGACAGACTGACTATGGCTACACCTTC.

J is TRBJ2-2 and V is TRBV7-6, with a tentative D call TRBD2 (5 bases). CDR1 SGHVS and CDR2 FNYEAQ come from the germline V gene. The length of the CDR3 is 15 residues. V was clipped by 5 bases and J by 5 bases, with 15 bases between them. CDR3 residues: CASSPRGPATGELFF. The CDR3 bases are TGTGCCAGCAGCCCCCGAGGGCCCGCAACCGGGGAGCTGTTTTTT. Filled out from reference TRBV7-6 and TRBJ2-2, the complete variable domain reads GAGVSQSPRYKVTKRGQDVALRCDPISGHVSLYWYRQALGQGPEFLTYFNYEAQQDKSGLPNDRFSAERPEGSISTLTIQRTEQRDSAMYRCASSPRGPATGELFFGEGSRLTVL.